This TCR beta chain was profiled in a study of T-cell reconstitution after alpha-beta-depleted transplantation in children. Researchers prepared the TCRbeta library using unique molecular identifiers, the study reports. TCRdb analysed the PCR reads with MiXCR anew, one entry per CDR3 protein. The sample lists around 360,000 distinct CDR3 sequences, approximately 10% seen once, with roughly 2.5% in the top ten. The table lists this clonotype with a few counts. The sequencing used PBMCs from the stem cell graft donor, collected from the stem cell graft. The source is a human donor who donated a stem cell graft to a child with acute lymphoblastic leukemia.

The CDR3 bases are TGCAGTGCTAGCCCAGTGGGAAACACTGAAGCTTTCTTT. Amino acid sequence: CSASPVGNTEAFF. This chain connects TRBV20-1 to TRBJ1-1; D is ambiguous. CDR3 length: 13 amino acids. With 3 bases removed from V and 2 bases from J, the gap between germline ends came to 10 bases. Germline lookup yields CDR1 DFQATT and CDR2 SNEGSKA (reference sequence).